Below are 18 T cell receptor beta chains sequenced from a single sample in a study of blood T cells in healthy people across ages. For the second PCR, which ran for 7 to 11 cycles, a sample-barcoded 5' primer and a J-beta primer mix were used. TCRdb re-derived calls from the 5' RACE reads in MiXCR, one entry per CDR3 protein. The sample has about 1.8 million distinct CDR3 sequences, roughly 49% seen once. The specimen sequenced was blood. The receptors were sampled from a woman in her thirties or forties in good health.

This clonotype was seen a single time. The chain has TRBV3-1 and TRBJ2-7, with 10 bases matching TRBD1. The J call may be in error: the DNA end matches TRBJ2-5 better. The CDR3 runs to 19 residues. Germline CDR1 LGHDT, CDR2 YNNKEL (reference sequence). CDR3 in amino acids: CASSQDDRDRGLVQETQYF. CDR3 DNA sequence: TGTGCCAGCAGCCAAGATGACCGGGACAGGGGACTAGTCCAGGAGACCCAGTACTTC.

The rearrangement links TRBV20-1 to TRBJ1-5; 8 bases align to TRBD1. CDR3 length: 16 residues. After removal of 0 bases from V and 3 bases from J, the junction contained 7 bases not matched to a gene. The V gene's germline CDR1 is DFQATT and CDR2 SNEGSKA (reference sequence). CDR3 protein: CSARDIWTGINQPQHF. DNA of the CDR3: TGCAGTGCTAGAGATATATGGACAGGGATCAATCAGCCCCAGCATTTT.

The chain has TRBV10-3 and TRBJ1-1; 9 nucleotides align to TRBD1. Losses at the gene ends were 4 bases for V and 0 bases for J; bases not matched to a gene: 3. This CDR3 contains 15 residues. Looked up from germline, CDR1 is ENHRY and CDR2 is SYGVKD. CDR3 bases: TGTGCCATCAGTGCCGGACAGGGGATGAACACTGAAGCTTTCTTT. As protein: CAISAGQGMNTEAFF.

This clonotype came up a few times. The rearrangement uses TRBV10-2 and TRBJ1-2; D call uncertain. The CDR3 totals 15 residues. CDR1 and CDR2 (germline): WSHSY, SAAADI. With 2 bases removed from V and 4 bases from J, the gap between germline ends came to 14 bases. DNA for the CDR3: TGCGCCAGCAGTGAGAGACCACTGGATCTCTATGGCTACACCTTC. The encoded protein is CASSERPLDLYGYTF.

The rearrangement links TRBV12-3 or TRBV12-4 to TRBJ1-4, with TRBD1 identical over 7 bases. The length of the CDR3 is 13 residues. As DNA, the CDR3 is TGTGTCACTCGGAGGGGGCCAGGAGAAAAACTGTTTTTT. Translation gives CVTRRGPGEKLFF.

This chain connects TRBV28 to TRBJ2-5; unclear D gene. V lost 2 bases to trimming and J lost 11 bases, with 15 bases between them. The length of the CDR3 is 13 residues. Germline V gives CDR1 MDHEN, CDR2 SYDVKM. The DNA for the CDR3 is TGTGCCAGCAGTTTAACCCGCGGCGATGAGCAGTACTTC. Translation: CASSLTRGDEQYF.

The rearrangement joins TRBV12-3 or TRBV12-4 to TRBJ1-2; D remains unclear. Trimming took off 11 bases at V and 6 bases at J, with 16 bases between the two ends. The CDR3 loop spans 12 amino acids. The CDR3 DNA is TGTGCCGGACGCAAATTGGAGGATGGCTACACCTTC. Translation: CAGRKLEDGYTF.

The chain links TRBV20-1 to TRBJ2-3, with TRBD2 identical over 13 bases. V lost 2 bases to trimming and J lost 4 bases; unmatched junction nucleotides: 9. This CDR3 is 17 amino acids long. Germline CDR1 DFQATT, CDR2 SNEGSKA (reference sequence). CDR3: CSARMTSGGRMADTQYF. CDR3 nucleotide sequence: TGCAGTGCTAGAATGACTAGCGGGGGGCGAATGGCAGATACGCAGTATTTT.

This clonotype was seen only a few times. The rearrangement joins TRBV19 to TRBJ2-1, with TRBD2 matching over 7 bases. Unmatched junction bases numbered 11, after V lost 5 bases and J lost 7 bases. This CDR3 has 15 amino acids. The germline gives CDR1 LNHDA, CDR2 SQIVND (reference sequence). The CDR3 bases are TGTGCCAGTAGTCACGGGGGACTAAAGGGGAATGAGCAGTTCTTC. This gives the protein CASSHGGLKGNEQFF.

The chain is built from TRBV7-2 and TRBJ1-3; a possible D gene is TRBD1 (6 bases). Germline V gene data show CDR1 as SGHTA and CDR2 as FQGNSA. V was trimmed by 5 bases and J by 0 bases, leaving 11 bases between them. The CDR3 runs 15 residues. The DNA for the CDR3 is TGTGCCAGCAGCAGACAGGCCACCTCTGGAAACACCATATATTTT. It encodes CASSRQATSGNTIYF.

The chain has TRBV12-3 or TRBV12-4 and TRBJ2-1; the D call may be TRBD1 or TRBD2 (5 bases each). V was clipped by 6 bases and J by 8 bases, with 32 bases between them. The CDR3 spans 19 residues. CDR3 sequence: CASSPRGDLSLGRVYEQFF. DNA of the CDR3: TGTGCCAGCAGCCCGCGAGGGGATCTGTCTCTCGGTAGAGTTTATGAGCAGTTCTTC.

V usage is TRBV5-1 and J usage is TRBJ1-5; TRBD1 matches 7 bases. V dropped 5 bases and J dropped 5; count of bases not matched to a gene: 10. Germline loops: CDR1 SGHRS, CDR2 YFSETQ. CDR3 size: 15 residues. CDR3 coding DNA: TGCGCCAGCAGAGACGGGACAGCGGACTATCAGCCCCAGCATTTT. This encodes CASRDGTADYQPQHF.

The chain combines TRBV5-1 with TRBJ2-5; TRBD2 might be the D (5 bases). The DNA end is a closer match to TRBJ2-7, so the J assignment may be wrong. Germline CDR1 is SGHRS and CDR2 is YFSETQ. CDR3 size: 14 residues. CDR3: CASSFFGNNYEQYF. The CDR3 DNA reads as TGCGCCAGCAGCTTTTTCGGGAACAATTACGAGCAGTACTTC.

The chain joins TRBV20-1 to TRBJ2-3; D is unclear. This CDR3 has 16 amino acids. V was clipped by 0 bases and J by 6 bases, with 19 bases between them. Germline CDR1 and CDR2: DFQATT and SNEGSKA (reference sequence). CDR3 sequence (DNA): TGCAGTGCTAGAGATCCTTCCACACCTACGGCGGATACGCAGTATTTT. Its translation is CSARDPSTPTADTQYF.

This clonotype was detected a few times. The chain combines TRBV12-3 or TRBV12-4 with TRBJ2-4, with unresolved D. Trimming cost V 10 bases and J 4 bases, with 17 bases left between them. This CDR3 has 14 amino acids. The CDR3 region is CANRKGFFKNIQYF. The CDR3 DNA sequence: TGTGCCAATCGGAAAGGTTTTTTTAAAAACATTCAGTACTTC.

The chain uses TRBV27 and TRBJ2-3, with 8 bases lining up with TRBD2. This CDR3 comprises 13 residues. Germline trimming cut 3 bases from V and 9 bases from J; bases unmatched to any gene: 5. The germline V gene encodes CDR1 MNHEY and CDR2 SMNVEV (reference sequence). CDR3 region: CASSFSSGGTQYF. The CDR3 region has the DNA TGTGCCAGCAGTTTTTCCTCGGGGGGGACGCAGTATTTT.

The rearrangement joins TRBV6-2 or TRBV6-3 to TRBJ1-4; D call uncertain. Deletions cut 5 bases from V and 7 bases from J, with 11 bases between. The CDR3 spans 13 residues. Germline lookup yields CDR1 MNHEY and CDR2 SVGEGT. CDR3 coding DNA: TGTGCCAGCAGTCCCCGTTGGGGTGAAAAACTGTTTTTT. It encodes CASSPRWGEKLFF.

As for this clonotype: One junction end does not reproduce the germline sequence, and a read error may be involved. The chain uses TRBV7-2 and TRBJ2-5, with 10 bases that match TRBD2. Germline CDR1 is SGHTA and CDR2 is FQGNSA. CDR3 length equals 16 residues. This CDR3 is CAGSLAGTSERQTQYF. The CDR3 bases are TGTGCCGGCAGCCTCGCCGGGACTAGCGAGCGGCAGACCCAGTACTTC.